The 20 T cell receptor beta chains presented below share a single source sample, sequenced in a study of early T cells in non-severe SARS-CoV-2 infection. TCRdb analysed the 5' RACE reads with MiXCR anew, one entry per CDR3 protein. The table records 70,000 or so distinct CDR3 sequences, around 9.1% of them present only once. This specimen consisted of whole blood, obtained at baseline. Receptors were obtained from an adult who was a healthcare worker with PCR-confirmed SARS-CoV-2 infection or an uninfected control (not recorded which).

The rearrangement links TRBV3-1 to TRBJ2-5; TRBD2 is a possible D gene (6 bases). Germline V gives CDR1 LGHDT, CDR2 YNNKEL (reference sequence). The CDR3 is made up of 11 amino acids. V lost 8 bases to trimming and J lost 6 bases, with 10 bases between them. The CDR3 DNA follows: TGTGCCAGCGGGGGAGGAAAGACCCAGTACTTC. It codes for CASGGGKTQYF.

The chain combines TRBV10-3 with TRBJ1-5; possible D gene TRBD1, 5 bases. The V end lost 6 bases, the J end lost 3 bases, and 9 bases lay between the germline ends. The CDR3 is 13 residues long. Germline V gives CDR1 ENHRY, CDR2 SYGVKD. This CDR3 is CAIRAGFNQPQHF. The CDR3 DNA reads as TGTGCCATCAGAGCAGGGTTCAATCAGCCCCAGCATTTT.

In this sample, this clonotype turned up a few times. The V gene is TRBV11-2, the J gene TRBJ1-5, with a tentative D call TRBD1 (5 bases). The germline CDR1 and CDR2 sequences are SGHAT and FQNNGV. The CDR3 runs to 13 residues. V was clipped by 5 bases and J by 4 bases, with 9 bases between them. The CDR3 here is CASSDGQNQPQHF. CDR3 coding DNA: TGTGCCAGCAGCGACGGACAAAATCAGCCCCAGCATTTT.

In this sample, this clonotype turned up a few times. The genes are TRBV7-3 and TRBJ1-1, with D unclear. The CDR3 contains 15 residues. CDR1 is SGHTA, CDR2 FQGTGA, per germline. With 0 bases removed from V and 1 base from J, the gap between germline ends came to 9 bases. The DNA of the CDR3 is TGTGCCAGCAGCTTAACGGGGAATGAGAACACTGAAGCTTTCTTT. It is translated as CASSLTGNENTEAFF.

This clonotype was observed many times. The genes are TRBV2 and TRBJ1-5, with 8 nucleotides matching TRBD1. The CDR3 totals 13 residues. CDR1 is SNHLY, CDR2 FYNNEI, per germline. V trimming: 6 bases; J trimming: 7 bases; junction bases outside the gene matches: 5. As DNA, the CDR3 is TGTGCCAGCAGCGCAGACAGGGGACAGCCCCAGCATTTT. It codes for CASSADRGQPQHF.

This clonotype was seen repeatedly, ten times or more. Compared with germline, one end of the junction differs, possibly owing to a read error. This chain connects TRBV7-2 to TRBJ2-3, with TRBD2 identical over 8 bases. Germline V gives CDR1 SGHTA, CDR2 FQGNSA. The CDR3 is made up of 14 amino acids. CDR3 sequence (DNA): TGTGCCAGCAGCCGGGCGGGGCTAGCGGGCGCCCTCGATTGG. Translating it yields CASSRAGLAGALDW. The complete variable domain, with remaining parts taken from reference TRBV7-2 and TRBJ2-3, reads GAGVSQSPSNKVTEKGKDVELRCDPISGHTALYWYRQSLGQGLEFLIYFQGNSAPDKSGLPSDRFSAERTGGSVSTLTIQRTQQEDSAVYLCASSRAGLAGALDWGPGTRLTVL.

This clonotype came up a few times. The chain uses TRBV2 and TRBJ2-3; 9 bases fit TRBD1. V lost 6 bases and J lost 5; bases outside the gene matches: 15. The CDR3 loop spans 17 amino acids. Germline-derived CDR1 and CDR2 are SNHLY and FYNNEI. CDR3 sequence (DNA): TGTGCCAGCAGAGCCCTTTGGGACAGGGCGCAGGGAGATACGCAGTATTTT. This sequence encodes CASRALWDRAQGDTQYF. The complete variable domain, with remaining parts taken from reference TRBV2 and TRBJ2-3, reads EPEVTQTPSHQVTQMGQEVILRCVPISNHLYFYWYRQILGQKVEFLVSFYNNEISEKSEIFDDQFSVERPDGSNFTLKIRSTKLEDSAMYFCASRALWDRAQGDTQYFGPGTRLTVL.

This rearrangement joins TRBV3-1 to TRBJ1-2; TRBD1 might be the D (5 bases). V gave up 1 base and J gave up 6 bases, with 12 bases separating them. CDR1 LGHDT and CDR2 YNNKEL come from the germline V gene (reference sequence). This CDR3 contains 14 residues. The CDR3, as DNA: TGTGCCAGCAGCCAAGTCTGGGGGACGAATGGCTACACCTTC. Its protein product is CASSQVWGTNGYTF. Full variable domain (outside the CDR3, taken from reference TRBV3-1 and TRBJ1-2): DTAVSQTPKYLVTQMGNDKSIKCEQNLGHDTMYWYKQDSKKFLKIMFSYNNKELIINETVPNRFSPKSPDKAHLNLHINSLELGDSAVYFCASSQVWGTNGYTFGSGTRLTVV.

This clonotype came up many times. The chain couples TRBV12-5 to TRBJ2-7; tentative D call: TRBD1 (5 bases). The CDR3 has 11 residues. The V gene lost 5 bases and the J gene lost 7 bases, with 9 bases spanning the gap. Germline loops: CDR1 LGHNT, CDR2 FRNRAP. The CDR3 loop is CASGQGFEQYF. Written as DNA, the CDR3 is TGTGCTAGTGGTCAGGGCTTTGAGCAGTACTTC. The full variable domain, with the rest looked up from reference TRBV12-5 and TRBJ2-7, is DARVTQTPRHKVTEMGQEVTMRCQPILGHNTVFWYRQTMMQGLELLAYFRNRAPLDDSGMPKDRFSAEMPDATLATLKIQPSEPRDSAVYFCASGQGFEQYFGPGTRLTVT.

This clonotype was observed at least ten times. V gene TRBV25-1 combines with J gene TRBJ1-2; D not certain. CDR1 and CDR2 (germline): MGHDK, SYGVNS. The germline V and J ends were trimmed by 4 bases and 4 bases, with 10 bases remaining between them. The CDR3 length is 13 residues. The CDR3 DNA follows: TGTGCCAGCAGTGGGAACTACCTCTATGGCTACACCTTC. Translating it yields CASSGNYLYGYTF.

This clonotype has more than one count but fewer than ten. This chain links TRBV10-1 with TRBJ1-2; D is uncertain. The germline V gene has CDR1 WNHNN and CDR2 SYGVQD (reference sequence). The CDR3 is 13 amino acids. V was shortened by 2 bases and J by 2 bases, with 6 bases between the two germline ends. The CDR3 loop reads CASSEGENYGYTF. CDR3 in DNA: TGCGCCAGCAGTGAGGGTGAGAACTATGGCTACACCTTC.

The chain carries TRBV7-6 and TRBJ1-3; the D is unclear. CDR3 size: 14 residues. Germline V gives CDR1 SGHVS, CDR2 FNYEAQ. Trimming took 4 bases from V and 1 from J, leaving 8 bases between them. The CDR3 DNA follows: TGTGCCAGCAGCTCGAGGTTTTCTGGAAACACCATATATTTT. Amino acids: CASSSRFSGNTIYF.

The chain couples TRBV5-6 to TRBJ1-6; D uncertain. V shed 4 bases and J shed 7 bases, with 15 bases lying between them. The CDR3 is made up of 15 amino acids. Germline V lookup: CDR1 SGHDT, CDR2 YYEEEE. CDR3 nucleotide sequence: TGTGCCAGCAGCCCCTTCGGACGGACCAATTCACCCCTCCACTTT. This translates into CASSPFGRTNSPLHF.

This clonotype has a count of ten or more. The chain joins TRBV5-1 to TRBJ2-2; D might be TRBD2 (5 bases). CDR1 and CDR2 from the germline V gene are SGHRS and YFSETQ. The CDR3 length is 15 residues. Trimming shortened V by 0 bases and J by 2 bases, and 8 bases separated the two germline ends. The CDR3 protein is CASSLGTANTGELFF. In DNA, the CDR3 is TGCGCCAGCAGCTTGGGGACTGCTAACACCGGGGAGCTGTTTTTT.

The V call is TRBV6-2 or TRBV6-3, the J call TRBJ2-7; 11 bases fit TRBD2. J lost 1 base, V lost 4 bases, and 3 bases had no gene match. The CDR3 contains 15 residues. Germline V lookup: CDR1 MNHEY, CDR2 SVGEGT. The CDR3 region has the DNA TGTGCCAGCAGTTCCGGGACTAGCGGTTCCTACGAGCAGTACTTC. The encoded protein is CASSSGTSGSYEQYF.

This clonotype was found many times. The chain joins TRBV4-2 to TRBJ2-3; D may be TRBD2 (5 bases). Germline-derived CDR1 and CDR2 are LGHNA and YNFKEQ. There are 16 residues in the CDR3. V was clipped by 0 bases and J by 3 bases, with 13 bases between them. CDR3 sequence reads: CASSQDYKRPTDTQYF. Here the CDR3 DNA reads TGTGCCAGCAGCCAAGATTACAAGCGGCCGACAGATACGCAGTATTTT.

This clonotype was counted at least ten times. The chain has TRBV5-1 and TRBJ1-3; D gene unclear. The CDR3 loop spans 14 amino acids. Per the germline V gene, CDR1 is SGHRS and CDR2 is YFSETQ. Trimming shortened V by 0 bases and J by 0 bases, and 4 bases separated the two germline ends. DNA for the CDR3: TGCGCCAGCAGCTTGGAGAGCTCTGGAAACACCATATATTTT. Protein sequence: CASSLESSGNTIYF. The full variable domain, with the rest looked up from reference TRBV5-1 and TRBJ1-3, is KAGVTQTPRYLIKTRGQQVTLSCSPISGHRSVSWYQQTPGQGLQFLFEYFSETQRNKGNFPGRFSGRQFSNSRSEMNVSTLELGDSALYLCASSLESSGNTIYFGEGSWLTVV.

This clonotype occurred a few times. J is TRBJ2-3 and V is TRBV5-6; D is unclear. Germline V lookup: CDR1 SGHDT, CDR2 YYEEEE. Trimming stripped 1 base from V and 5 bases from J, with 20 bases between. This CDR3 region has 17 residues. The CDR3 sequence: CASSLISAVTSVDTQYF. The CDR3 region has the DNA TGTGCCAGCAGCTTGATATCGGCGGTGACTTCGGTAGATACGCAGTATTTT.

This chain joins TRBV10-3 and TRBJ2-6; D perhaps matches TRBD1 (6 bases). CDR3 length equals 15 residues. V was shortened by 2 bases and J by 2 bases, with 7 bases between the two germline ends. Germline V lookup: CDR1 ENHRY, CDR2 SYGVKD. The CDR3 nucleotides read TGTGCCATCAGTGAGCAGGGGCCTGGGGCCAACGTCCTGACTTTC. Amino acid sequence: CAISEQGPGANVLTF.

The chain joins TRBV7-2 to TRBJ2-1; D possibly corresponds to TRBD2 (6 bases). The germline V gene encodes CDR1 SGHTA and CDR2 FQGNSA. The length of the CDR3 is 14 residues. V was pared by 6 bases and J by 12 bases, with 21 bases between. The CDR3 sequence is CASSPIPLAPGQFF. CDR3 bases: TGTGCCAGCAGTCCAATTCCCCTAGCGCCTGGGCAGTTCTTC.